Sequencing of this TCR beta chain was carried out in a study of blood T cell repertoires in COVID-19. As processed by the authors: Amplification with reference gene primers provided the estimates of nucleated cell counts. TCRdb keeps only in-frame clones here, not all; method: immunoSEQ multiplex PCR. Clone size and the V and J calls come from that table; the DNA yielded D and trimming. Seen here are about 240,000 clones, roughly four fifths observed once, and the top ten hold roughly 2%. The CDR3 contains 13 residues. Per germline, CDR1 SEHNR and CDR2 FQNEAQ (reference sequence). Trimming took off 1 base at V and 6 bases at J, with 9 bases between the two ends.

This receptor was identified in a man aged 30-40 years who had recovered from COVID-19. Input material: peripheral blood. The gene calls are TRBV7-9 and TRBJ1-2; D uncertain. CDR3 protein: CASSLEMRDGYTF. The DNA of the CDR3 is TGTGCCAGCAGCTTAGAGATGAGGGATGGCTACACCTTC.